A single sample gave rise to the 12 T cell receptor beta chains below, sequenced in a study of early T cells in non-severe SARS-CoV-2 infection. TCRdb processed the 5' RACE reads anew with MiXCR; each CDR3 protein has one entry. The sample has about 80,000 distinct CDR3 sequences; approximately 5% are singletons. Sequenced here: whole blood, sampled at baseline. These receptors were collected from an adult who was a healthcare worker with PCR-confirmed SARS-CoV-2 infection or an uninfected control (not recorded which).

This clonotype was observed many times. V usage is TRBV20-1 and J usage is TRBJ2-1; D gene uncertain. With 3 bases removed from V and 1 base from J, the gap between germline ends came to 13 bases. Germline V lookup: CDR1 DFQATT, CDR2 SNEGSKA (reference sequence). The CDR3 has 15 amino acids. CDR3 in DNA: TGCAGTGCTAGTCCCAGCGTCCTATCCTACAATGAGCAGTTCTTC. It is translated as CSASPSVLSYNEQFF.

This clonotype was seen many times. This chain links TRBV7-9 with TRBJ2-1, with D perhaps TRBD2 (5 bases). The CDR3 spans 16 residues. CDR1 and CDR2 from the germline V gene are SEHNR and FQNEAQ (reference sequence). The germline V and J ends were trimmed by 3 bases and 0 bases, with 12 bases remaining between them. The CDR3 protein is CASSLVSDPSYNEQFF. Here the CDR3 DNA reads TGTGCCAGCAGCTTGGTTAGCGACCCCTCCTACAATGAGCAGTTCTTC.

This clonotype has a count of ten or more. The chain carries TRBV7-6 and TRBJ1-1; weak D call: TRBD1 (5 bases). V was shortened by 1 base and J by 1 base, with 13 bases between the two germline ends. Germline CDR1 is SGHVS and CDR2 is FNYEAQ. This CDR3 has 16 residues. The CDR3 nucleotides read TGTGCCAGCAGCTTAGTAGGACCACAGGCGAACACTGAAGCTTTCTTT. Translation: CASSLVGPQANTEAFF.

This clonotype came up a few times. The rearrangement joins TRBV12-5 to TRBJ1-3; 9 bases map to TRBD1. This CDR3 contains 14 residues. Unmatched junction bases numbered 5, after V lost 6 bases and J lost 5 bases. The germline CDR1 and CDR2 sequences are LGHNT and FRNRAP. CDR3 DNA sequence: TGTGCTAGTGGGACAGGGGGAACGAGAAACACCATATATTTT. Its translation is CASGTGGTRNTIYF.

The chain is built from TRBV5-1 and TRBJ1-1, with a tentative D call TRBD1 (5 bases). Germline-derived CDR1 and CDR2 are SGHRS and YFSETQ. The CDR3 loop spans 14 amino acids. V was pared by 3 bases and J by 0 bases, with 9 bases between. DNA for the CDR3: TGCGCCAGCAGCTCCAGGGCTTTGAACACTGAAGCTTTCTTT. As protein: CASSSRALNTEAFF.

This clonotype was observed a few times. The chain combines TRBV2 with TRBJ1-1; D might be TRBD1 (6 bases). Per the germline V gene, CDR1 is SNHLY and CDR2 is FYNNEI. CDR3 length: 11 amino acids. V shed 6 bases and J shed 11 bases, with 13 bases lying between them. The CDR3 protein is CASRSGETAFF. As DNA, the CDR3 is TGTGCCAGCAGGTCAGGGGAAACGGCTTTCTTT.

This clonotype was seen repeatedly, ten times or more. V gene TRBV29-1 combines with J gene TRBJ1-1; D unresolved. The germline V and J ends were trimmed by 4 bases and 0 bases, with 6 bases remaining between them. Looked up from germline, CDR1 is SQVTM and CDR2 is ANQGSEA. This CDR3 contains 12 residues. CDR3 sequence: CSVVGVNTEAFF. CDR3 DNA sequence: TGCAGCGTTGTCGGGGTGAACACTGAAGCTTTCTTT.

This clonotype was seen at least ten times. The chain links TRBV27 to TRBJ1-6; 8 nucleotides align to TRBD1. Trimming removed 0 bases from V and 7 bases from J; junction bases left unmatched: 5. Per germline, CDR1 MNHEY and CDR2 SMNVEV (reference sequence). This CDR3 contains 16 residues. The CDR3 DNA is TGTGCCAGCAGTTTATCAAGGGACAGGCGGAATTCACCCCTCCACTTT. This gives the protein CASSLSRDRRNSPLHF.

Many counts were recorded for this clonotype. V usage is TRBV28 and J usage is TRBJ2-7; TRBD2 agrees at 7 bases. The CDR3 extends over 14 amino acids. CDR1 and CDR2 from the germline V gene are MDHEN and SYDVKM. Trimming removed 8 bases from V and 2 bases from J; junction bases left unmatched: 9. The CDR3 region is CASGEGTGTYEQYF. The CDR3 DNA is TGTGCCAGCGGGGAGGGGACGGGTACCTACGAGCAGTACTTC.

This clonotype was counted between two and nine times. The rearrangement joins TRBV29-1 to TRBJ2-4, with D possibly TRBD1 on 6 matching bases. The CDR3 has 9 amino acids. V dropped 7 bases and J dropped 14 bases, with 12 bases sitting between them. Germline V gives CDR1 SQVTM, CDR2 ANQGSEA. The CDR3 DNA reads TGCAGCGGAGGGACACCTGAGTACTTC. It is translated as CSGGTPEYF.

This clonotype occurred a few times. The rearrangement uses TRBV18 and TRBJ2-7, with a tentative D call TRBD1 (6 bases). CDR3 length: 15 residues. In germline, CDR1 is KGHSH, CDR2 LQKENI. V was trimmed by 2 bases and J by 2 bases, leaving 13 bases between them. The CDR3, as DNA: TGTGCCAGCTCACCAACAGGGCCGTTTCCCTACGAGCAGTACTTC. Translation: CASSPTGPFPYEQYF.

The chain recombines TRBV9 with TRBJ2-7; 11 positions agree with TRBD2. The CDR3 totals 15 residues. Germline CDR1 is SGDLS and CDR2 is YYNGEE. With V trimmed by 4 bases and J by 6 bases, 9 bases remained unmatched. CDR3 in amino acids: CASSSGLAGGSEQYF. CDR3 sequence (DNA): TGTGCCAGCAGCTCCGGACTAGCGGGCGGCTCCGAGCAGTACTTC. Together with reference TRBV9 and TRBJ2-7, the CDR3 gives the full variable domain: DSGVTQTPKHLITATGQRVTLRCSPRSGDLSVYWYQQSLDQGLQFLIQYYNGEERAKGNILERFSAQQFPDLHSELNLSSLELGDSALYFCASSSGLAGGSEQYFGPGTRLTVT.